The next 30 T cell receptor beta chains were all read from a single sample in a study of T cell responses to AZD1222 COVID-19 vaccine. Assay: immunoSEQ multiplex PCR; the TCRdb copy retains only in-frame clones and omits some. The table shows 110,000 or so clones, with about 90% occurring only once. This sample comprised peripheral blood, obtained on day 0 of AZD1222 vaccination. The receptors were sampled from an adult in good health.

The chain is built from TRBV5-1 and TRBJ2-6; TRBD1 aligns across 7 bases. The CDR3 totals 18 residues. Germline trimming cut 1 base from V and 0 bases from J; bases unmatched to any gene: 7. From germline, CDR1 is SGHRS and CDR2 YFSETQ. CDR3 amino acids: CASSLSGQVISGANVLTF. The CDR3 DNA sequence: TGCGCCAGCAGCTTGAGCGGACAGGTCATCTCTGGGGCCAACGTCCTGACTTTC.

The chain recombines TRBV28 with TRBJ1-5; possibly TRBD1 for D (5 bases). Germline V gene sequence: CDR1 MDHEN, CDR2 SYDVKM. The V end was cut by 5 bases, the J end by 7 bases, with 21 bases between. The CDR3 contains 16 residues. The CDR3 coding sequence is TGTGCCAGCAGTGACACTCCCGGGCAGGGAGACCAGCCCCAGCATTTT. Encoded protein: CASSDTPGQGDQPQHF.

This chain connects TRBV10-2 to TRBJ1-2, with D perhaps TRBD1 (5 bases). This CDR3 spans 12 amino acids. Germline assignment: CDR1 WSHSY and CDR2 SAAADI. With 11 bases removed from V and 4 bases from J, the gap between germline ends came to 14 bases. The CDR3 region is CASAGGVYGYTF. The CDR3 DNA sequence: TGCGCCTCTGCGGGAGGGGTCTATGGCTACACCTTC.

The V gene is TRBV25-1, the J gene TRBJ1-2; D remains ambiguous. This CDR3 spans 13 amino acids. V gave up 4 bases and J gave up 5 bases, with 11 bases separating them. Germline V gene sequence: CDR1 MGHDK, CDR2 SYGVNS. Here the CDR3 reads CASSGEGVYGYTF. The CDR3 DNA reads as TGTGCCAGCAGTGGGGAAGGAGTATATGGCTACACCTTC.

The rearrangement links TRBV4-2 to TRBJ1-5; 8 bases align to TRBD1. Germline V lookup: CDR1 LGHNA, CDR2 YNFKEQ. This CDR3 region has 14 residues. V lost 0 bases, J lost 6 bases, and 1 base stayed unmatched. Written as DNA, the CDR3 is TGTGCCAGCAGCCAAGACGACAGGGGTCAGCCCCAGCATTTT. This translates into CASSQDDRGQPQHF.

The CDR3 DNA is TGTGCCAGCAGCGTAGGTCACATGAACACTGAAGCTTTCTTT. This codes for CASSVGHMNTEAFF. The rearrangement links TRBV9 to TRBJ1-1, with unresolved D. CDR1 is SGDLS and CDR2 is YYNGEE in the germline V gene. The CDR3 totals 14 residues. V was pared by 0 bases and J by 0 bases, with 6 bases between.

The rearrangement joins TRBV27 to TRBJ1-5; 8 bases fit TRBD1. The CDR3 covers 17 residues. CDR1 and CDR2 (germline): MNHEY, SMNVEV (reference sequence). The trim removed 5 bases at V and 2 bases at J, leaving 11 bases unmatched. The CDR3 DNA reads as TGTGCCAGCAGTGTGACAGGGGAAGGGGATGGCAATCAGCCCCAGCATTTT. It codes for CASSVTGEGDGNQPQHF.

This clone appeared a single time. The chain uses TRBV6-5 and TRBJ1-2; D is perhaps TRBD1 (5 bases). V lost 6 bases, J lost 6 bases, and 14 bases lay in between. In germline, CDR1 is MNHEY, CDR2 SVGAGI. The CDR3 has 13 residues. This CDR3 is CASSLGVGDGYTF. The CDR3, as DNA: TGTGCCAGCAGCCTCGGGGTAGGGGATGGCTACACCTTC.

The V and J genes are TRBV5-1 and TRBJ2-1; D gene uncertain. Germline CDR1 SGHRS, CDR2 YFSETQ. CDR3 length: 15 amino acids. Trimming took 0 bases from V and 9 from J, leaving 16 bases between them. Here the CDR3 reads CASSLALGKVSEQFF. The CDR3 DNA follows: TGCGCCAGCAGCTTGGCCCTAGGGAAGGTTAGTGAGCAGTTCTTC.

V usage is TRBV19 and J usage is TRBJ1-3; a possible D gene is TRBD1 (6 bases). This CDR3 region has 14 residues. Trimming removed 8 bases at V and 0 bases at J, with 11 bases between. CDR1 LNHDA and CDR2 SQIVND come from the germline V gene (reference sequence). The CDR3 region has the DNA TGTGCCAGTCACCCGACAGGCTCTGGAAACACCATATATTTT. It is translated as CASHPTGSGNTIYF. The complete variable domain, with remaining parts taken from reference TRBV19 and TRBJ1-3, reads DGGITQSPKYLFRKEGQNVTLSCEQNLNHDAMYWYRQDPGQGLRLIYYSQIVNDFQKGDIAEGYSVSREKKESFPLTVTSAQKNPTAFYLCASHPTGSGNTIYFGEGSWLTVV.

This chain connects TRBV5-6 to TRBJ2-2; perhaps TRBD1 as D (5 bases). The germline CDR1 and CDR2 sequences are SGHDT and YYEEEE. CDR3 size: 18 residues. V was pared by 0 bases and J by 0 bases, with 15 bases between. Written as DNA, the CDR3 is TGTGCCAGCAGCTTGGGGACCTTAAGGGGAACGAACACCGGGGAGCTGTTTTTT. Its protein is CASSLGTLRGTNTGELFF.

The CDR3 DNA reads as TGTGCCAGCAGTTTAGTGGCTCCGGAGACCCAGTACTTC. This codes for CASSLVAPETQYF. The rearrangement links TRBV28 to TRBJ2-5; D gene ambiguous. This CDR3 contains 13 residues. V was trimmed by 2 bases and J by 5 bases, leaving 9 bases between them. Germline values: CDR1 MDHEN, CDR2 SYDVKM.

The chain recombines TRBV27 with TRBJ2-1; either TRBD1 or TRBD2 may supply D (7 bases each). V was clipped by 9 bases and J by 14 bases, with 14 bases between them. CDR1 and CDR2 (germline): MNHEY, SMNVEV (reference sequence). The CDR3 totals 10 residues. The CDR3 reads CARAGGEKFF. DNA for the CDR3: TGTGCCAGAGCAGGGGGGGAAAAGTTCTTC.

This chain joins TRBV15 and TRBJ1-3; D is perhaps TRBD1 (5 bases). V lost 1 base to trimming and J lost 7 bases, with 17 bases between them. Per the germline V gene, CDR1 is LNHNV and CDR2 is YYDKDF (reference sequence). The CDR3 is 16 residues long. The CDR3 sequence: CATSRAHTQEGNTIYF. The DNA of the CDR3 is TGTGCCACCAGCAGAGCTCATACACAGGAGGGGAACACCATATATTTT.

This clone counts as medium-sized. The rearrangement joins TRBV4-2 to TRBJ2-7; D remains unclear. V shed 0 bases and J shed 0 bases, with 9 bases lying between them. The CDR3 extends over 15 amino acids. Germline V lookup: CDR1 LGHNA, CDR2 YNFKEQ. The CDR3: CASSQEGPSSYEQYF. Here the CDR3 DNA reads TGTGCCAGCAGCCAAGAGGGCCCAAGCTCCTACGAGCAGTACTTC.

This chain connects TRBV3-1 (or the pseudogene TRBV3-2) to TRBJ1-6, with TRBD1 matching over 7 bases. With 1 base clipped from V and 13 bases from J, the junction kept 13 bases outside the gene matches. In germline, CDR1 is LGHDT, CDR2 YNNKEL (reference sequence). The CDR3 consists of 16 residues. In DNA, the CDR3 is TGTGCCAGCAGCCAAGCAGGGGGAGGGGGTCGGTCCCCCCTCCACTTT. Translated: CASSQAGGGGRSPLHF.

V and J are TRBV10-1 and TRBJ2-5; no clear D gene. Trimming removed 4 bases from V and 5 bases from J, with 14 bases in between. The CDR3 consists of 14 residues. CDR1 and CDR2 (germline): WNHNN, SYGVQD (reference sequence). This chain's CDR3 is CASSASGLGETQYF. The DNA for the CDR3 is TGCGCCAGCAGTGCGAGTGGCCTCGGGGAGACCCAGTACTTC.

Here the CDR3 reads CASSFAAASTDTQYF. The CDR3 coding sequence is TGTGCCAGCAGCTTTGCTGCTGCAAGCACAGATACGCAGTATTTT. V and J are TRBV5-4 and TRBJ2-3; no definite D call. CDR1 SGHNT and CDR2 YYREEE come from the germline V gene (reference sequence). The CDR3 extends over 15 amino acids. Trimming removed 2 bases from V and 0 bases from J, with 10 bases in between. The full variable domain, in which reference TRBV5-4 and TRBJ2-3 provide the parts outside the CDR3, is ETGVTQSPTHLIKTRGQQVTLRCSSQSGHNTVSWYQQALGQGPQFIFQYYREEENGRGNFPPRFSGLQFPNYSSELNVNALELDDSALYLCASSFAAASTDTQYFGPGTRLTVL.

The chain employs TRBV11-2 and TRBJ1-5; D is unclear. CDR1 SGHAT and CDR2 FQNNGV come from the germline V gene. The CDR3 consists of 13 residues. V was pared by 1 base and J by 5 bases, with 6 bases between. Here the CDR3 DNA reads TGTGCCAGCAGCTTAGGATCCTATCAGCCCCAGCATTTT. Its translation: CASSLGSYQPQHF. Variable domain in full (rest from reference TRBV11-2 and TRBJ1-5): EAGVAQSPRYKIIEKRQSVAFWCNPISGHATLYWYQQILGQGPKLLIQFQNNGVVDDSQLPKDRFSAERLKGVDSTLKIQPAKLEDSAVYLCASSLGSYQPQHFGDGTRLSIL.

The J gene is TRBJ1-5, the V gene TRBV11-2; D unclear. V lost 1 base to trimming and J lost 4 bases, with 8 bases between them. The CDR3 is made up of 14 amino acids. CDR1 is SGHAT and CDR2 is FQNNGV in the germline V gene. CDR3: CASSLAGQNQPQHF. In DNA form, the CDR3 reads TGTGCCAGCAGCTTAGCCGGGCAGAATCAGCCCCAGCATTTT.

V is TRBV4-2 and J is TRBJ1-2; D unclear. Germline CDR1 and CDR2: LGHNA and YNFKEQ. Trimming pared 1 base from V and 8 bases from J, leaving 8 bases between. This CDR3 contains 12 residues. The CDR3 is CASSQGPEGYTF. The CDR3 region has the DNA TGTGCCAGCAGCCAAGGTCCTGAGGGCTACACCTTC.

This clone was detected once. The gene calls are TRBV28 and TRBJ2-2; a possible D gene is TRBD2 (7 bases). The CDR3 covers 18 residues. Trimming took off 2 bases at V and 5 bases at J, with 21 bases between the two ends. Per germline, CDR1 MDHEN and CDR2 SYDVKM. The CDR3 DNA follows: TGTGCCAGCAGTTTAACGGGGGGAAGGGGGAGCGGAACCGGGGAGCTGTTTTTT. Its protein is CASSLTGGRGSGTGELFF.

This sequence joins TRBV29-1 and TRBJ2-7, with D possibly matching TRBD2 (6 bases). The CDR3 has 12 residues. Germline lookup yields CDR1 SQVTM and CDR2 ANQGSEA. Trimming pared 6 bases from V and 0 bases from J, leaving 9 bases between. Here the CDR3 DNA reads TGCAGCGTGGAGGGTGTCTCCTACGAGCAGTACTTC. Its protein product is CSVEGVSYEQYF.

This rearrangement joins TRBV7-2 to TRBJ1-3; D is unresolved. Trimming cost V 3 bases and J 8 bases, with 8 bases left between them. Per germline, CDR1 SGHTA and CDR2 FQGNSA. CDR3 length: 12 residues. The CDR3 nucleotides are TGTGCCAGCAGCTTTGAGGGATACACCATATATTTT. Protein product: CASSFEGYTIYF.

The rearrangement joins TRBV18 to TRBJ1-4, with D hard to call. CDR1 KGHSH and CDR2 LQKENI come from the germline V gene. Trimming pared 6 bases from V and 5 bases from J, leaving 4 bases between. There are 11 residues in the CDR3. The CDR3 DNA reads TGTGCCAGCTCGTCGAATGAAAAACTGTTTTTT. Translating gives CASSSNEKLFF. Using reference TRBV18 and TRBJ1-4 for the parts outside the CDR3, the full variable domain is NAGVMQNPRHLVRRRGQEARLRCSPMKGHSHVYWYRQLPEEGLKFMVYLQKENIIDESGMPKERFSAEFPKEGPSILRIQQVVRGDSAAYFCASSSNEKLFFGSGTQLSVL.

J is TRBJ1-6 and V is TRBV7-2; the D gene is possibly TRBD1 (6 bases). Trimming cost V 5 bases and J 10 bases, with 18 bases left between them. This CDR3 is 15 amino acids long. Germline V gives CDR1 SGHTA, CDR2 FQGNSA. The CDR3 region is CASSQSGTFLSPLHF. The CDR3 nucleotides read TGTGCCAGCAGCCAATCAGGGACATTTCTCTCACCCCTCCACTTT.

The chain links TRBV5-1 to TRBJ1-3; 8 nucleotides agree with TRBD1. V was pared by 3 bases and J by 2 bases, with 4 bases of the junction left unmatched. CDR1 and CDR2 (germline): SGHRS, YFSETQ. This CDR3 is built from 15 residues. CDR3: CASSSGGLTGNTIYF. In DNA form, the CDR3 reads TGCGCCAGCAGCTCAGGGGGCTTGACTGGAAACACCATATATTTT. Together with reference TRBV5-1 and TRBJ1-3, the CDR3 gives the full variable domain: KAGVTQTPRYLIKTRGQQVTLSCSPISGHRSVSWYQQTPGQGLQFLFEYFSETQRNKGNFPGRFSGRQFSNSRSEMNVSTLELGDSALYLCASSSGGLTGNTIYFGEGSWLTVV.

The CDR3 coding sequence is TGTGCCAGTAGTATAGATGGGGGACGCAATCAGCCCCAGCATTTT. Protein sequence: CASSIDGGRNQPQHF. The chain is built from TRBV19 and TRBJ1-5, with D maybe TRBD1 (5 bases). From germline, CDR1 is LNHDA and CDR2 SQIVND (reference sequence). This CDR3 region has 15 residues. The V and J ends lost 0 bases and 2 bases respectively, with 8 bases between them.

In DNA, the CDR3 is TGTGCCAGCTCACCACAGGGAAAAAAACTGTTTTTT. This translates into CASSPQGKKLFF. J is TRBJ1-4 and V is TRBV18; no firm D call. Germline values: CDR1 KGHSH, CDR2 LQKENI. There are 12 residues in the CDR3. V lost 1 base to trimming and J lost 9 bases, with 6 bases between them. Using reference TRBV18 and TRBJ1-4 for the parts outside the CDR3, the full variable domain is NAGVMQNPRHLVRRRGQEARLRCSPMKGHSHVYWYRQLPEEGLKFMVYLQKENIIDESGMPKERFSAEFPKEGPSILRIQQVVRGDSAAYFCASSPQGKKLFFGSGTQLSVL.

The chain combines TRBV10-2 with TRBJ1-1, with a weak D call TRBD1 (5 bases). V was cut by 8 bases and J by 4 bases, with 14 bases left in between. There are 13 residues in the CDR3. Germline-derived CDR1 and CDR2 are WSHSY and SAAADI. The CDR3 loop reads CASGLGVSTEAFF. Here the CDR3 DNA reads TGCGCCAGCGGGTTGGGGGTAAGCACTGAAGCTTTCTTT.